What follows describes a single T cell receptor (beta chain). Its specificity is not known. Method: immunoSEQ multiplex PCR; TCRdb's copy keeps in-frame clones and lacks some. This table has about 2.3 million clones, around 93% appearing once. CDR1 LGHNA and CDR2 YNFKEQ come from the germline V gene. The CDR3 is made up of 17 amino acids. V lost 1 base to trimming and J lost 6 bases; unmatched junction nucleotides: 9. These data come from a study of shared clonotypes between healthy human individuals. Regarding the study as a whole: Several donors shared approximately 5% of their naive CD4 clonotypes. Non-shared clonotypes displayed generation probabilities falling below those of clonotypes present in all four donors. Clonotype sharing among the donors was expected to vary with sequencing depth.

The clonotype originates from a man aged 18 to 29 in good health. Some clones in this sample may be carry-over from other donors' samples. Sequencing was performed on naive CD4+ T cells from PBMCs. Subset noted: CD45RA+ positively selected. This rearrangement joins TRBV4-2 to TRBJ2-2; 9 nucleotides match TRBD1. CDR3 residues: CASSQAPGTGTAGELFF. CDR3 bases: TGTGCCAGCAGCCAAGCGCCCGGGACAGGGACCGCCGGGGAGCTGTTTTTT.